These 5 T cell receptor beta chains share one sample of origin, sequenced in a study of T cell responses to AZD1222 COVID-19 vaccine. The protocol was immunoSEQ multiplex PCR, while the TCRdb copy is restricted to in-frame clones and leaves out a portion. The sample records some 150,000 clones, 75% to 90% being singletons. The starting material was peripheral blood, obtained after recovery from COVID-19. These receptors were collected from an adult who had recovered from COVID-19.

In nucleotides, the CDR3 is TGTGCCAGCAGCTACGGTGCCGGGGAGCTGTTTTTT. Translated: CASSYGAGELFF. This chain connects TRBV7-9 to TRBJ2-2; D is undetermined. Germline V gene lookup returns CDR1 SEHNR and CDR2 FQNEAQ (reference sequence). Trimming shortened V by 4 bases and J by 6 bases, and 6 bases separated the two germline ends. The CDR3 contains 12 residues.

The chain combines TRBV6-2 or TRBV6-3 with TRBJ1-5; D is ambiguous. The V gene's germline CDR1 is MNHEY and CDR2 SVGEGT. CDR3 length: 16 residues. Trimming took 2 bases from V and 1 from J, leaving 12 bases between them. The CDR3 DNA is TGTGCCAGCAGTTACGGAGCGGGCAGAAGCAATCAGCCCCAGCATTTT. Encoded protein: CASSYGAGRSNQPQHF.

The rearrangement links TRBV7-9 to TRBJ2-7; TRBD1 is a possible D gene (6 bases). Trimming removed 4 bases from V and 4 bases from J, with 20 bases in between. Germline assignment: CDR1 SEHNR and CDR2 FQNEAQ (reference sequence). The CDR3 totals 16 residues. CDR3 nucleotides: TGTGCCAGCAGCTCCTTCGGACAGATGGCAGGTTACGAGCAGTACTTC. Translated, it gives CASSSFGQMAGYEQYF. Full variable domain (rest looked up from reference TRBV7-9 and TRBJ2-7): DTGVSQNPRHKITKRGQNVTFRCDPISEHNRLYWYRQTLGQGPEFLTYFQNEAQLEKSRLLSDRFSAERPKGSFSTLEIQRTEQGDSAMYLCASSSFGQMAGYEQYFGPGTRLTVT.

The genes are TRBV5-4 and TRBJ1-1; the D gene is possibly TRBD1 (5 bases). Germline V gene lookup returns CDR1 SGHNT and CDR2 YYREEE (reference sequence). The CDR3 has 16 amino acids. V was cut by 0 bases and J by 1 base, with 13 bases left in between. CDR3 in DNA: TGTGCCAGCAGCTTGGCGGTGGGGCCCTCGAACACTGAAGCTTTCTTT. Its protein is CASSLAVGPSNTEAFF.

V gene TRBV28 combines with J gene TRBJ1-2; D not certain. Trimming left V 5 bases short and J 4 bases short, with 20 bases between. The V gene's germline CDR1 is MDHEN and CDR2 SYDVKM. The CDR3 loop spans 16 amino acids. CDR3 in amino acids: CASSPPLTEPLYGYTF. DNA of the CDR3: TGTGCCAGCAGTCCCCCACTGACCGAACCCCTCTATGGCTACACCTTC.